The 32 T cell receptor beta chains below were found in one sample sequenced in a study of cytomegalovirus exposure and HLA in healthy donors (dated by TCRdb to 2016 to 2017). Libraries were made using the immunoSEQ multiplex PCR assay. The multiplex PCR relied on a mix of 60 forward primers for TCR Vbeta segments and 13 reverse primers for TCR Jbeta segments. The table was pulled from immuneACCESS by TCRdb, which kept in-frame rearrangements only. Such tables lose some clones; where checked, under half of the loss comes from unresolved V genes, and the rest has no known cause. The sample table records under 200,000 clones; around 79% of these occur just once. About 0.5% of the sample is taken by the ten largest. The material sequenced was PBMCs. The receptors were gathered from a woman aged 50 to 60 in good health and CMV-seronegative.

The J gene is TRBJ2-5, the V gene TRBV9; a weak D match, TRBD2 (5 bases). CDR1 is SGDLS, CDR2 YYNGEE, per germline. V lost 2 bases, J lost 5 bases, and 10 bases lay in between. This CDR3 contains 13 residues. The CDR3 DNA reads TGTGCCAGCAGCGTCCGGGGTCGCGAGACCCAGTACTTC. Amino acids: CASSVRGRETQYF.

This clone was seen only once. This rearrangement joins TRBV7-6 to TRBJ1-2; no definite D call. CDR1 SGHVS and CDR2 FNYEAQ come from the germline V gene. This CDR3 comprises 15 residues. V shed 1 base and J shed 0 bases, with 9 bases lying between them. The CDR3: CASSLEVGANYGYTF. Here the CDR3 DNA reads TGTGCCAGCAGCTTAGAAGTCGGAGCTAACTATGGCTACACCTTC.

V is TRBV5-4 and J is TRBJ2-1; D is possibly TRBD2 (5 bases). V was clipped by 1 base and J by 3 bases, with 8 bases between them. This CDR3 is 14 amino acids long. Germline assignment: CDR1 SGHNT and CDR2 YYREEE (reference sequence). As DNA, the CDR3 is TGTGCCAGCAGCTTGTGGGAGAACTACAATGAGCAGTTCTTC. Protein product: CASSLWENYNEQFF.

V and J are TRBV11-2 and TRBJ2-1; D call uncertain. Trimming removed 4 bases from V and 7 bases from J, with 14 bases in between. This CDR3 comprises 14 residues. Germline loops: CDR1 SGHAT, CDR2 FQNNGV. The CDR3 region has the DNA TGTGCCAGCAGCTCCCTCCGAACTAAAAATGAGCAGTTCTTC. Protein sequence: CASSSLRTKNEQFF.

V gene TRBV7-8 combines with J gene TRBJ2-3; weak D call: TRBD2 (6 bases). Trimming took off 8 bases at V and 1 base at J, with 16 bases between the two ends. This CDR3 region has 15 residues. Germline V gives CDR1 SGHVS, CDR2 FQNEAQ. In DNA, the CDR3 is TGTGCCAGCCGGAGGAGGGTCGGGGGCACAGATACGCAGTATTTT. Translating it yields CASRRRVGGTDTQYF.

This chain connects TRBV10-3 to TRBJ2-3; TRBD2 is a possible D gene (6 bases). The CDR3 contains 15 residues. V lost 6 bases and J 4 bases, leaving 17 bases between the germline ends. CDR1 ENHRY and CDR2 SYGVKD come from the germline V gene. CDR3: CAISGGLRPPDTQYF. CDR3 DNA: TGTGCCATCAGCGGGGGACTGAGGCCCCCAGATACGCAGTATTTT.

This clone was counted a few times. V gene TRBV7-8 combines with J gene TRBJ2-3; D is uncertain. The CDR3 spans 14 residues. V dropped 1 base and J dropped 0 bases, with 5 bases sitting between them. Germline V CDR1 and CDR2: SGHVS, FQNEAQ. The CDR3 nucleotides read TGTGCCAGCAGCTTAGGTCCTAGCACAGATACGCAGTATTTT. Its protein product is CASSLGPSTDTQYF.

Points on this clone: A junction boundary mismatches the germline segment, possibly from a read error. The chain couples TRBV7-7 to TRBJ1-1; the D is unclear. The CDR3 has 16 amino acids. CDR1 and CDR2 (germline): SSHAT, FNYEAQ (reference sequence). The CDR3 bases are TGTGCTAGCAGCCGAGGATACCCCTTAAGGAACACTGAAGCTTTCTTT. Translating it yields CASSRGYPLRNTEAFF.

The chain has TRBV19 and TRBJ2-3; 7 bases align to TRBD2. The V segment lost 3 bases and the J segment 4 bases; nucleotides outside the gene matches: 1. CDR1 LNHDA and CDR2 SQIVND come from the germline V gene (reference sequence). The CDR3 runs 13 residues. Written as DNA, the CDR3 is TGTGCCAGTAGTATGGGGGGGGCAGATACGCAGTATTTT. It is translated as CASSMGGADTQYF.

The chain recombines TRBV5-1 with TRBJ1-2, with a possible D match to TRBD1 (6 bases). The germline V and J ends were trimmed by 1 base and 2 bases, with 18 bases remaining between them. The CDR3 totals 17 residues. Germline CDR1 is SGHRS and CDR2 is YFSETQ. The CDR3 here is CASSLHSQGRTNYGYTF. The CDR3 nucleotides read TGCGCCAGCAGCTTGCATTCACAGGGTCGTACAAACTATGGCTACACCTTC.

CDR3 loop: CASSPTLAVRPGELFF. CDR3 bases: TGTGCCAGCAGCCCCACTCTAGCAGTTCGGCCCGGGGAGCTGTTTTTT. This chain uses TRBV7-9 with TRBJ2-2, with D maybe TRBD2 (5 bases). The V end lost 5 bases, the J end lost 6 bases, and 19 bases lay between the germline ends. CDR1 is SEHNR, CDR2 FQNEAQ, per germline (reference sequence). This CDR3 comprises 16 residues.

The J gene is TRBJ1-2, the V gene TRBV7-2, with D tentatively TRBD1 (5 bases). The CDR3 sequence is 14 residues long. V lost 0 bases, J lost 8 bases, and 13 bases lay in between. Germline V gives CDR1 SGHTA, CDR2 FQGNSA. CDR3 residues: CASSLAEGFRGYTF. CDR3 sequence (DNA): TGTGCCAGCAGCTTAGCGGAGGGGTTTCGGGGCTACACCTTC.

This chain uses TRBV15 with TRBJ1-5; the match to TRBD1 covers 7 bases. With 0 bases clipped from V and 0 bases from J, the junction kept 5 bases outside the gene matches. CDR3 length: 17 residues. Germline CDR1 reads LNHNV; CDR2 reads YYDKDF (reference sequence). For the CDR3, the DNA is TGTGCCACCAGCAGAGATCACGGACAGGTTAGCAATCAGCCCCAGCATTTT. Its protein product is CATSRDHGQVSNQPQHF.

This clone was recorded a few times. The chain employs TRBV4-1 and TRBJ2-2; the match to TRBD1 covers 7 bases. Germline CDR1 is MGHRA and CDR2 is YSYEKL. CDR3 size: 14 residues. V lost 6 bases to trimming and J lost 6 bases; unmatched junction nucleotides: 7. DNA for the CDR3: TGCGCCAGCAGTCGGACAGGAGTCGCCGGGGAGCTGTTTTTT. Encoded protein: CASSRTGVAGELFF.

The chain carries TRBV28 and TRBJ1-2; tentatively, D is TRBD1 (5 bases). V was cut by 7 bases and J by 5 bases, with 14 bases left in between. From germline, CDR1 is MDHEN and CDR2 SYDVKM. This CDR3 is built from 13 residues. CDR3 sequence: CASTQGGWYGYTF. In DNA, the CDR3 is TGTGCCAGCACGCAGGGAGGGTGGTATGGCTACACCTTC.

V is TRBV9 and J is TRBJ2-1; tentative D call: TRBD2 (6 bases). Germline V gene data show CDR1 as SGDLS and CDR2 as YYNGEE. Trimming removed 0 bases at V and 8 bases at J, with 15 bases between. The CDR3 runs 15 residues. CDR3 loop: CASSVVGGFWDEQFF. Here the CDR3 DNA reads TGTGCCAGCAGCGTAGTGGGGGGATTTTGGGATGAGCAGTTCTTC.

The V gene is TRBV6-5, the J gene TRBJ2-5; D gene uncertain. Germline V gives CDR1 MNHEY, CDR2 SVGAGI. Trimming removed 0 bases at V and 1 base at J, with 6 bases between. This CDR3 has 14 amino acids. The CDR3 region is CASSYSPGQETQYF. Written as DNA, the CDR3 is TGTGCCAGCAGTTACTCGCCGGGCCAAGAGACCCAGTACTTC.

Only a few counts were recorded for this clone. The chain recombines TRBV19 with TRBJ1-6; no clear D gene. Trimming took 7 bases from V and 0 from J, leaving 4 bases between them. The V gene's germline CDR1 is LNHDA and CDR2 SQIVND (reference sequence). The CDR3 is 13 residues long. The CDR3 region is CASTFSYNSPLHF. CDR3 nucleotide sequence: TGTGCCAGTACTTTCTCCTATAATTCACCCCTCCACTTT.

V gene TRBV9 combines with J gene TRBJ1-2; 7 bases are shared with TRBD1. Looked up from germline, CDR1 is SGDLS and CDR2 is YYNGEE. V gave up 0 bases and J gave up 6 bases; unmatched junction bases: 5. The CDR3 loop spans 14 amino acids. The CDR3 nucleotides are TGTGCCAGCAGCGTAGGGGACAGTCCTCATGGCTACACCTTC. This encodes CASSVGDSPHGYTF.

The CDR3 sequence is CASSDLSGGAPPRETQYF. The CDR3 DNA reads TGTGCCAGCAGTGACCTTAGCGGGGGGGCCCCACCCCGGGAGACCCAGTACTTC. This chain uses TRBV6-4 with TRBJ2-5; 11 bases agree with TRBD2. CDR1 and CDR2 from the germline V gene are MRHNA and SNTAGT. This CDR3 has 18 amino acids. The ends lost 2 bases at V and 5 bases at J; junction bases unmatched: 13.

This chain links TRBV5-1 with TRBJ2-3, with 11 bases identical to TRBD2. Germline CDR1 reads SGHRS; CDR2 reads YFSETQ. This CDR3 comprises 18 residues. Trimming at V came to 0 bases and at J to 3 bases, leaving 9 bases not matched to a gene. The chain's CDR3 is CASSLGLAGGHPTDTQYF. Written as DNA, the CDR3 is TGCGCCAGCAGCTTGGGCCTAGCGGGAGGCCATCCGACAGATACGCAGTATTTT.

The chain joins TRBV19 to TRBJ2-7; 11 bases align to TRBD2. Germline loops: CDR1 LNHDA, CDR2 SQIVND (reference sequence). The trim removed 6 bases at V and 3 bases at J, leaving 4 bases unmatched. CDR3 length equals 14 residues. CDR3 loop: CASSTLAGVYEQYF. CDR3 nucleotides: TGTGCCAGTAGCACACTAGCGGGGGTCTACGAGCAGTACTTC.

The genes are TRBV6-6 and TRBJ2-5, with D possibly matching TRBD1 (6 bases). CDR1 is MNHNY and CDR2 is SVGAGI in the germline V gene (reference sequence). The CDR3 consists of 14 residues. Trimming left V 5 bases short and J 0 bases short, with 10 bases between. The CDR3 sequence: CASSAGQNQETQYF. The CDR3 DNA follows: TGTGCCAGCAGTGCAGGACAGAACCAAGAGACCCAGTACTTC.

The J gene is TRBJ1-2, the V gene TRBV30, with D possibly TRBD1 on 6 matching bases. Between the trimmed V and J ends, which lost 0 bases and 2 bases, there was a span of 7 bases. The CDR3 loop spans 13 amino acids. Germline-derived CDR1 and CDR2 are GTSNPN and SVGIG (reference sequence). CDR3 region: CAWSVDRNYGYTF. CDR3 DNA: TGTGCCTGGAGTGTTGACAGGAACTATGGCTACACCTTC.

V is TRBV15 and J is TRBJ1-3; perhaps TRBD1 as D (5 bases). Looked up from germline, CDR1 is LNHNV and CDR2 is YYDKDF (reference sequence). Trimming removed 3 bases at V and 0 bases at J, with 12 bases between. The CDR3 spans 16 residues. DNA for the CDR3: TGTGCCACCAGCAGGGTAACAGGAGCCTCTGGAAACACCATATATTTT. It translates to CATSRVTGASGNTIYF.

CDR3 region: CASSIEGWGEGLARNTEAFF. The CDR3 DNA reads TGTGCCAGTAGTATAGAGGGATGGGGAGAGGGTCTAGCTAGGAACACTGAAGCTTTCTTT. The chain uses TRBV19 and TRBJ1-1, with D unresolved. Trimming left V 0 bases short and J 1 base short, with 24 bases between. Germline lookup yields CDR1 LNHDA and CDR2 SQIVND (reference sequence). The CDR3 covers 20 residues. Full variable domain (rest looked up from reference TRBV19 and TRBJ1-1): DGGITQSPKYLFRKEGQNVTLSCEQNLNHDAMYWYRQDPGQGLRLIYYSQIVNDFQKGDIAEGYSVSREKKESFPLTVTSAQKNPTAFYLCASSIEGWGEGLARNTEAFFGQGTRLTVV.

The gene calls are TRBV6-1 and TRBJ2-1; 9 bases line up with TRBD1. Losses at the gene ends were 11 bases for V and 7 bases for J; bases not matched to a gene: 15. The V gene's germline CDR1 is MNHNS and CDR2 SASEGT. The length of the CDR3 is 15 residues. CDR3: CAGHPGDREANEQFF. The CDR3 nucleotides are TGTGCCGGCCACCCGGGGGACAGGGAGGCAAATGAGCAGTTCTTC.

This clone was seen only a few times. The V gene is TRBV27, the J gene TRBJ2-2; tentatively, D is TRBD2 (5 bases). The CDR3 has 14 residues. CDR1 and CDR2 (germline): MNHEY, SMNVEV (reference sequence). The V end lost 4 bases, the J end lost 8 bases, and 14 bases lay between the germline ends. As DNA, the CDR3 is TGTGCCAGCAGTTCCGCCCGAGGGCAGGGGGAGCTGTTTTTT. Its protein is CASSSARGQGELFF.

The rearrangement links TRBV18 to TRBJ2-6; TRBD1 matches 8 bases. The germline V gene encodes CDR1 KGHSH and CDR2 LQKENI. The CDR3 totals 19 residues. Unmatched junction bases numbered 9, after V lost 0 bases and J lost 2 bases. In DNA, the CDR3 is TGTGCCAGCTCACCACCGAACGGCAGGGGGCTCGCTGGGGCCAACGTCCTGACTTTC. It is translated as CASSPPNGRGLAGANVLTF.

This chain uses TRBV28 with TRBJ1-4; the D gene is possibly TRBD1 (5 bases). The V end was cut by 6 bases, the J end by 6 bases, with 14 bases between. This CDR3 has 14 amino acids. Germline V gene data show CDR1 as MDHEN and CDR2 as SYDVKM. The CDR3 bases are TGTGCCAGCAGCCAACAGGCGCTTTATGAAAAACTGTTTTTT. Amino acid sequence: CASSQQALYEKLFF. Full variable domain (missing parts from reference TRBV28 and TRBJ1-4): DVKVTQSSRYLVKRTGEKVFLECVQDMDHENMFWYRQDPGLGLRLIYFSYDVKMKEKGDIPEGYSVSREKKERFSLILESASTNQTSMYLCASSQQALYEKLFFGSGTQLSVL.

This chain connects TRBV28 to TRBJ2-3; 10 bases fit TRBD2. The CDR3 extends over 15 amino acids. Germline V gene lookup returns CDR1 MDHEN and CDR2 SYDVKM. J gave up 4 bases and V 9 bases, and 10 bases lay outside the gene matches. CDR3 residues: CASCSGGLASDTQYF. CDR3 DNA: TGTGCCAGTTGCTCGGGGGGACTAGCGTCAGATACGCAGTATTTT.

The chain is built from TRBV6-1 and TRBJ1-6; D is possibly TRBD1 (5 bases). Trimming removed 10 bases from V and 8 bases from J, with 18 bases in between. The germline CDR1 and CDR2 sequences are MNHNS and SASEGT. The CDR3 has 14 amino acids. CDR3 sequence (DNA): TGTGCCACCTCAACCCAGGGAAGAGATTCACCCCTCCACTTT. This sequence encodes CATSTQGRDSPLHF.